These T cell receptor beta chains were read from a single sample in a study of blood T cell repertoires in COVID-19. Sequencing used immunoSEQ multiplex PCR; TCRdb keeps in-frame clones, though not all of them. Seen here are around 230,000 clones, about nine tenths observed once, and the top ten hold approximately 10%. The specimen sequenced was PBMCs or T cells enriched from blood (not recorded which). The receptor set was obtained from a man younger than 30 with acute COVID-19. The conserved cysteine and the conserved F or W are not part of the CDR3 here. Fields, in order: V gene, J gene, CDR3 protein.

v_call: TRBV18
j_call: TRBJ1-5
cdr3_aa: ASSRRQGSNQPQH

v_call: TRBV7-6
j_call: TRBJ1-1
cdr3_aa: ASSQLTLGLPADTEAF

v_call: TRBV6-5
j_call: TRBJ2-7
cdr3_aa: ASSYSNFLEQY

v_call: TRBV19
j_call: TRBJ1-5
cdr3_aa: ASSIGAGGQPQH

v_call: TRBV28
j_call: TRBJ1-1
cdr3_aa: ASSSGQGITEAF

v_call: TRBV7-2
j_call: TRBJ2-7
cdr3_aa: ASSSIRTGREQY

v_call: TRBV30
j_call: TRBJ2-7
cdr3_aa: AWGDSSYEQY

v_call: TRBV7-6
j_call: TRBJ1-6
cdr3_aa: ASSSQQGKNSPLH

v_call: TRBV5-5
j_call: TRBJ1-1
cdr3_aa: ASSWRPGGSSGTEAF

v_call: TRBV4-2
j_call: TRBJ2-2
cdr3_aa: ASSPREYTGELF

v_call: TRBV11-3
j_call: TRBJ1-2
cdr3_aa: ASSRSDRRDGYT

v_call: TRBV28
j_call: TRBJ1-1
cdr3_aa: ASIITANTEAF

v_call: TRBV5-8
j_call: TRBJ1-2
cdr3_aa: ASSLEQGGSYT

v_call: TRBV4-3
j_call: TRBJ2-7
cdr3_aa: ASSQDYSREQY

v_call: TRBV4-1
j_call: TRBJ2-3
cdr3_aa: ASSQGGLAPDTQY

v_call: TRBV4-1
j_call: TRBJ2-1
cdr3_aa: ASSPAGASGRAINEQF

v_call: TRBV9
j_call: TRBJ2-1
cdr3_aa: ASSPRDWGDEQF

v_call: TRBV21-1
j_call: TRBJ1-6
cdr3_aa: ASSKLRKGQPRLKDSPLH

v_call: TRBV19
j_call: TRBJ2-7
cdr3_aa: ASSIDGTGFVEQY

v_call: TRBV11-2
j_call: TRBJ2-7
cdr3_aa: ASSQPWEKFSYEQY

v_call: TRBV19
j_call: TRBJ2-1
cdr3_aa: ASSITEDEQF

v_call: TRBV7-2
j_call: TRBJ2-1
cdr3_aa: ASSSAGGSPLGF

v_call: TRBV7-2
j_call: TRBJ2-7
cdr3_aa: ASSRPGAYEQY

v_call: TRBV27
j_call: TRBJ2-7
cdr3_aa: ASSFGTGLREQY

v_call: TRBV7-8
j_call: TRBJ2-7
cdr3_aa: AGTRQGDYEQY

v_call: TRBV27
j_call: TRBJ2-5
cdr3_aa: ASSGPAGTQY

v_call: TRBV30
j_call: TRBJ1-6
cdr3_aa: AWSMTANSPLH

v_call: TRBV5-5
j_call: TRBJ2-7
cdr3_aa: ASSPKGMTSGSREQY

v_call: TRBV5-1
j_call: TRBJ1-4
cdr3_aa: ASGQGLNPNEKLF

v_call: TRBV5-1
j_call: TRBJ2-5
cdr3_aa: ASSLGTGIQETQY

v_call: TRBV12-3/TRBV12-4
j_call: TRBJ2-1
cdr3_aa: ASSPFTEREQF

v_call: TRBV20-1
j_call: TRBJ2-7
cdr3_aa: SVEQGYEQY

v_call: TRBV4-1
j_call: TRBJ2-7
cdr3_aa: ASSQEGLAVTYEQY

v_call: TRBV9
j_call: TRBJ2-1
cdr3_aa: ASSVGPGSYNEQF

v_call: TRBV5-8
j_call: TRBJ1-1
cdr3_aa: ASSGMETGTEVEAF

v_call: TRBV7-6
j_call: TRBJ2-7
cdr3_aa: ASSFGQGTYEQY

v_call: TRBV3-1/TRBV3-2
j_call: TRBJ2-5
cdr3_aa: ASSQGLQETQY

v_call: TRBV6-1
j_call: TRBJ1-2
cdr3_aa: ASSEPSTGAYGYT

v_call: TRBV5-1
j_call: TRBJ1-3
cdr3_aa: ASSLTSPGNTIY

v_call: TRBV7-2
j_call: TRBJ2-1
cdr3_aa: ASSLGANNEQF